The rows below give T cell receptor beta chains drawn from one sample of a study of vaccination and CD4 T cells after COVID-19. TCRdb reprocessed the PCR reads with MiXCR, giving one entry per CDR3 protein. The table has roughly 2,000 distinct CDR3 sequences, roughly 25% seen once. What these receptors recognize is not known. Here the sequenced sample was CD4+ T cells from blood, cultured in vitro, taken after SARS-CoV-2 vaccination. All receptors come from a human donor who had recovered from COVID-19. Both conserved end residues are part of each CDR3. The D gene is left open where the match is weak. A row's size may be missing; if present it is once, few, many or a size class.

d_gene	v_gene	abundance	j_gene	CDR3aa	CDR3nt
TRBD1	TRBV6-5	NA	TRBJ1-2	CASSSRTGAEGYTF	TGTGCCAGCAGTTCAAGGACAGGGGCTGAAGGCTACACCTTC
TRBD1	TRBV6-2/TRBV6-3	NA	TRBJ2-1	CASSRSGGSEQFF	TGTGCCAGCAGTAGGTCAGGGGGAAGTGAGCAGTTCTTC
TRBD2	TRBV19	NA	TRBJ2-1	CASSSGGDYNEQFF	TGTGCCAGTAGCAGCGGGGGGGACTACAATGAGCAGTTCTTC
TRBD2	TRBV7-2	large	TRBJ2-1	CASSQIAGGPYNEQFF	TGTGCCAGCAGTCAGATAGCGGGGGGGCCTTACAATGAGCAGTTCTTC
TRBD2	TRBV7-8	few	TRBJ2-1	CASTIRTSGGTNEQFF	TGTGCCAGCACCATCCGAACTAGCGGGGGTACGAATGAGCAGTTCTTC
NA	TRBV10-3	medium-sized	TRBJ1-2	CAISSPRLYGYTF	TGTGCCATCAGTTCTCCGAGGCTCTATGGCTACACCTTC
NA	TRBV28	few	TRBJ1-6	CASSLSPVQSPLHF	TGTGCCAGCAGTTTATCCCCAGTTCAATCACCCCTCCACTTT
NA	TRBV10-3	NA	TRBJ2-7	CAISVLSGRTYEQYF	TGTGCCATCAGTGTGCTGTCGGGCAGGACCTACGAGCAGTACTTC
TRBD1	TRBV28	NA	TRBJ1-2	CASRGQGDYGYTF	TGTGCCAGCAGAGGACAGGGGGACTATGGCTACACCTTC
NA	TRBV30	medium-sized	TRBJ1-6	CASRGGGYSPLHF	TGTGCCTCAAGAGGGGGAGGTTATTCACCCCTCCACTTT
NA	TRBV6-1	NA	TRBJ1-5	CASSETGYSNQPQHF	TGTGCCAGCAGCGAAACAGGTTATAGCAATCAGCCCCAGCATTTT
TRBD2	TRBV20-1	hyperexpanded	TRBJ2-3	CSARTSGASTDTQYF	TGCAGTGCTCGCACTAGCGGGGCAAGTACAGATACGCAGTATTTT
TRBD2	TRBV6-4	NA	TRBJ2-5	CAIGEARGRVAGDQETQYF	TGTGCCATCGGTGAGGCCAGGGGCAGGGTAGCGGGGGACCAAGAGACCCAGTACTTC
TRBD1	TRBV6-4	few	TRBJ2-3	CASSRTGATDTQYF	TGTGCCAGCAGTCGGACAGGGGCCACAGATACGCAGTATTTT
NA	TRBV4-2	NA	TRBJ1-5	CASSPTGPGEPQHF	TGTGCCAGCAGCCCAACAGGGCCGGGGGAGCCCCAGCATTTT
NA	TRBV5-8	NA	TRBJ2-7	CASSFSVQIQQYF	TGTGCCAGCAGCTTTTCGGTTCAGATTCAGCAGTACTTC
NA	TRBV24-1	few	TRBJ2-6	CATSDSPYSGANVLTF	TGTGCCACCAGTGATAGTCCCTACTCTGGGGCCAACGTCCTGACTTTC
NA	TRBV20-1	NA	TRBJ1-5	CSATLGTPGTQHF	TGCAGTGCTACTCTTGGGACTCCAGGGACCCAGCATTTT
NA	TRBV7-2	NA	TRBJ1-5	CATQPERGNQPQHF	TGTGCCACACAACCGGAGAGAGGCAATCAGCCCCAGCATTTT
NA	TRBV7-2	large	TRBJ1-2	CASSLGPGSSPNYGYTF	TGTGCCAGCAGCTTAGGTCCAGGGTCCTCACCTAACTATGGCTACACCTTC
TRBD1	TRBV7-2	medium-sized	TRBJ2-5	CASSSQGAIVLGGEETQYF	TGTGCCAGCAGCTCACAGGGGGCGATTGTACTAGGCGGGGAAGAGACCCAGTACTTC
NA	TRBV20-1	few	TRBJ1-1	CSARAGSLLNTEAFF	TGCAGTGCTAGGGCGGGGAGCCTTTTGAACACTGAAGCTTTCTTT
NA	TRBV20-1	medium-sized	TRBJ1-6	CSARVETADNSPLHF	TGCAGTGCTAGAGTGGAGACGGCCGATAATTCACCCCTCCACTTT
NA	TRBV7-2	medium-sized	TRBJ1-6	CASSLEGTPPPLHF	TGTGCCAGCAGCTTAGAGGGGACCCCGCCGCCCCTCCACTTT
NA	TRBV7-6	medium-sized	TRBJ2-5	CASSLVWGQETQYF	TGTGCCAGCAGCTTAGTCTGGGGGCAAGAGACCCAGTACTTC
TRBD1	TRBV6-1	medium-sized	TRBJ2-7	CASSRDRVSYEQYF	TGTGCCAGCAGTAGGGACAGGGTCTCCTACGAGCAGTACTTC
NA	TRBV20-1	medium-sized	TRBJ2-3	CSAGGWGDTQYF	TGCAGTGCCGGAGGTTGGGGGGATACGCAGTATTTT
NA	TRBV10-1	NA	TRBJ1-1	CASSDLPEAFF	TGCGCCAGCAGTGACCTGCCCGAAGCTTTCTTT
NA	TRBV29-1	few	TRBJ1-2	CSADHYGYTF	TGCAGCGCGGACCACTATGGCTACACCTTC